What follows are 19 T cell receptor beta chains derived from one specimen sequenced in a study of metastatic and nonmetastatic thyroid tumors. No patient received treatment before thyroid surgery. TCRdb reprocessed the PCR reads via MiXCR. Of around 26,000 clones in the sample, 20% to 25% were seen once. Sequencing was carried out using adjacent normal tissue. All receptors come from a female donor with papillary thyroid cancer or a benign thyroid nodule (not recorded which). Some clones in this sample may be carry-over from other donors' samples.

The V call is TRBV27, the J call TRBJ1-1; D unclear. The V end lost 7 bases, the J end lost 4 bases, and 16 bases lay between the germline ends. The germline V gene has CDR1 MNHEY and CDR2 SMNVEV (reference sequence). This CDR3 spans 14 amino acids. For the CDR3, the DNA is TGTGCCAGCACCGTAAGGAGAGGCGGCACTGAAGCTTTCTTT. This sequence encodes CASTVRRGGTEAFF.

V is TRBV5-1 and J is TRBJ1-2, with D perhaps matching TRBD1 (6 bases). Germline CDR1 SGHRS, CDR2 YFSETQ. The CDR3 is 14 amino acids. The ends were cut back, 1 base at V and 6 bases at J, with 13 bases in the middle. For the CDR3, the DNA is TGCGCCAGCAGCTTGTCACCCACAGGGAATGGCTACACCTTC. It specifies CASSLSPTGNGYTF.

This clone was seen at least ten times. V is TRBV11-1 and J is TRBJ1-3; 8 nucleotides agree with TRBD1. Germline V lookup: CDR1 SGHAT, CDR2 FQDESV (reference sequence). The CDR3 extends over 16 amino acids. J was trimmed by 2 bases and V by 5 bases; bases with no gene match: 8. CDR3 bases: TGTGCCAGCAGCCTAACAGGGGGTATTGCTGGAAACACCATATATTTT. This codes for CASSLTGGIAGNTIYF.

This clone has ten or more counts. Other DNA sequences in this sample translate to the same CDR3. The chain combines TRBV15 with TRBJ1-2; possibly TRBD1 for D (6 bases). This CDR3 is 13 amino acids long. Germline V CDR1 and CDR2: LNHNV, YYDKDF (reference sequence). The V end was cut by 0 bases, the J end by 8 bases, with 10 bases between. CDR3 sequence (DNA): TGTGCCACCAGCAGAGAGGGGGCCAGGGGCTACACCTTC. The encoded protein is CATSREGARGYTF.

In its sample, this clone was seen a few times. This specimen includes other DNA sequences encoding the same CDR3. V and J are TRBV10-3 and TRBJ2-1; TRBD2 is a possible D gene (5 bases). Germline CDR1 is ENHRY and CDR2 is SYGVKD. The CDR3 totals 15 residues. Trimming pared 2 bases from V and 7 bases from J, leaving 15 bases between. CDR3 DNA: TGTGCCATCAGTGAGGCAGGAGGCCAGTCAAATGAGCAGTTCTTC. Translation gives CAISEAGGQSNEQFF.

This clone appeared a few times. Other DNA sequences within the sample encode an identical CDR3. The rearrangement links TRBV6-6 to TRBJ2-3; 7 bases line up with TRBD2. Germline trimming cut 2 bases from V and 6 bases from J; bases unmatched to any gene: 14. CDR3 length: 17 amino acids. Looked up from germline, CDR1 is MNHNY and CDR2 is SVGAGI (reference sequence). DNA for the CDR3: TGTGCCAGCAGTTACGGAAGACTAGCTGGACTCACTGATACGCAGTATTTT. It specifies CASSYGRLAGLTDTQYF.

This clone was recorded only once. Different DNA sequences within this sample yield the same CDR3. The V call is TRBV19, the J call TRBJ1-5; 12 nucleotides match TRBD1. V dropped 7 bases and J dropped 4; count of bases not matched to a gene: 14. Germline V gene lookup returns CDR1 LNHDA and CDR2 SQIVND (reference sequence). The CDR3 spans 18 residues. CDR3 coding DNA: TGTGCCAGTACCCTCGGGACAGGGGGCCTGCTTCGGAATCAGCCCCAGCATTTT. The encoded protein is CASTLGTGGLLRNQPQHF.

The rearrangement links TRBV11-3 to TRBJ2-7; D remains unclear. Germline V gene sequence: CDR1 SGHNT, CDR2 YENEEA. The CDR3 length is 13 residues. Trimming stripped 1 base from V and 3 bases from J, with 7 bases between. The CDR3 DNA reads TGTGCCAGCAGCTTAGGGGTCGGCTACGAGCAGTACTTC. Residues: CASSLGVGYEQYF. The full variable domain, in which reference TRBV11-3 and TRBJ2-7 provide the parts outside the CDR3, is EAGVVQSPRYKIIEKKQPVAFWCNPISGHNTLYWYLQNLGQGPELLIRYENEEAVDDSQLPKDRFSAERLKGVDSTLKIQPAELGDSAVYLCASSLGVGYEQYFGPGTRLTVT.

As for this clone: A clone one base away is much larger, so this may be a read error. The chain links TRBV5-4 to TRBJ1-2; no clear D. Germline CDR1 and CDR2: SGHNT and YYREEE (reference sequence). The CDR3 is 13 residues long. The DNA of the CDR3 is TGTGCCAGCAGCTTGAGTCCGAACTATGCCTACACCTTC. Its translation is CASSLSPNYAYTF.

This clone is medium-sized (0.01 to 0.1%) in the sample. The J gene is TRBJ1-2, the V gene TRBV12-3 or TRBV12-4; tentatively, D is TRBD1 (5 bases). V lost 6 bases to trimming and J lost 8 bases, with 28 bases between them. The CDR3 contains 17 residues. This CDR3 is CASRDKGMGGNMKGYTF. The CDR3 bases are TGTGCCAGCAGGGATAAAGGGATGGGGGGGAATATGAAAGGCTACACCTTC.

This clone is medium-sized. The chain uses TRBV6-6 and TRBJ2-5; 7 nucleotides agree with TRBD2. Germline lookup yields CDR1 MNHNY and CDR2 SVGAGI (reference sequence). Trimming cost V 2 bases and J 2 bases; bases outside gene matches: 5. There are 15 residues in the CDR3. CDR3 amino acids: CASSYGAGEQETQYF. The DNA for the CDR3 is TGTGCCAGCAGTTACGGGGCGGGAGAACAAGAGACCCAGTACTTC.

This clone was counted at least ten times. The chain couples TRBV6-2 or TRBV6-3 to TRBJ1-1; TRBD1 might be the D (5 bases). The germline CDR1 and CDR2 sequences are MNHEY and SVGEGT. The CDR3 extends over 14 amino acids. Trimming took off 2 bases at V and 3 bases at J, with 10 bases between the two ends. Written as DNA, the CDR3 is TGTGCCAGCAGTTACGGGGCCGACTACACTGAAGCTTTCTTT. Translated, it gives CASSYGADYTEAFF.

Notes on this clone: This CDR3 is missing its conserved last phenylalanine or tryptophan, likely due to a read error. Written as DNA, the CDR3 is TGTGCCTGTATACAGCAGGACAGGCCTTACGAGCAGTACATC. This codes for CACIQQDRPYEQYI. The genes are TRBV30 and TRBJ2-7, with 7 bases aligning to TRBD1. This CDR3 comprises 14 residues. CDR1 and CDR2 from the germline V gene are GTSNPN and SVGIG (reference sequence). J was trimmed by 4 bases and V by 6 bases; bases with no gene match: 12.

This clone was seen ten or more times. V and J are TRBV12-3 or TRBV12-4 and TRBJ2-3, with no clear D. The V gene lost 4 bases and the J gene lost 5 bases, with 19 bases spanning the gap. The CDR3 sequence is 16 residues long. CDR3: CASSSARGGVVDTQYF. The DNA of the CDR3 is TGTGCCAGCAGTTCAGCCCGCGGCGGAGTGGTAGATACGCAGTATTTT.

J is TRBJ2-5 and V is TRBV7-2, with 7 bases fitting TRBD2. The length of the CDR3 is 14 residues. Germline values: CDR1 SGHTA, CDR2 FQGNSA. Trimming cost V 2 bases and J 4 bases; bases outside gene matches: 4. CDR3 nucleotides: TGTGCCAGCAGCTTATATACGGGGGGAGAGACCCAGTACTTC. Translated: CASSLYTGGETQYF.

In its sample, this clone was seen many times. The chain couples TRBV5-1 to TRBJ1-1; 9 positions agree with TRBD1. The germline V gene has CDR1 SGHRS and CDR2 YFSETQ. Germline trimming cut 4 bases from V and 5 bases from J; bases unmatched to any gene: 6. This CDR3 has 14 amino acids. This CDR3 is CASSPGQGRTEAFF. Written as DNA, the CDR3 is TGCGCCAGCAGCCCGGGACAGGGTCGGACTGAAGCTTTCTTT. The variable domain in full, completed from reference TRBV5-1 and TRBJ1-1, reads KAGVTQTPRYLIKTRGQQVTLSCSPISGHRSVSWYQQTPGQGLQFLFEYFSETQRNKGNFPGRFSGRQFSNSRSEMNVSTLELGDSALYLCASSPGQGRTEAFFGQGTRLTVV.

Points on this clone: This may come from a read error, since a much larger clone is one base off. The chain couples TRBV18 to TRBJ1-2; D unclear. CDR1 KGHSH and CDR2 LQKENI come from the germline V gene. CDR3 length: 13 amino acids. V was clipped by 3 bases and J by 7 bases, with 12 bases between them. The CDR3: CASSPSDSSGYTF. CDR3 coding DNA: TGTGCCAGCTCACCTTCGGACTCAAGTGGCTACACCTTC.

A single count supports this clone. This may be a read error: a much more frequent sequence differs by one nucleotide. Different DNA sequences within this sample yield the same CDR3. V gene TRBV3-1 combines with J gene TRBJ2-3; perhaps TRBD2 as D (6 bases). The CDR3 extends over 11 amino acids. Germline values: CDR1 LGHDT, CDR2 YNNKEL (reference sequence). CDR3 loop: CASSRGNTQYF. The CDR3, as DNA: TGTGCCAGCAGTCGGGGGAATACTCAGTATTTT.

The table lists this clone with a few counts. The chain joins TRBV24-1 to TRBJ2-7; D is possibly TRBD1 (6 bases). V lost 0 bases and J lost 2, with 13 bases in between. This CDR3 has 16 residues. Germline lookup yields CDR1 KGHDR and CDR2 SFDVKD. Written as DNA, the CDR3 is TGTGCCACCAGTGATTTGGGGGACAATTCTACCTACGAGCAGTACTTC. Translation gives CATSDLGDNSTYEQYF.